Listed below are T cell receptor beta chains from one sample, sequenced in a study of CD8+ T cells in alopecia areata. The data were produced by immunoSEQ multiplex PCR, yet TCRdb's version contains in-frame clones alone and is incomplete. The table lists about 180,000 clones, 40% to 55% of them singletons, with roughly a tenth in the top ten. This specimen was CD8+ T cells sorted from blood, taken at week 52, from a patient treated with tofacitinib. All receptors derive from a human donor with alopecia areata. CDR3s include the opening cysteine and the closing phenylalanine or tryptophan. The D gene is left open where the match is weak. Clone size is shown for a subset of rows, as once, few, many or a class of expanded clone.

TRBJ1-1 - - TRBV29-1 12 CSAGAEGREAFF TGCAGCGCCGGAGCGGAGGGACGAGAAGCTTTCTTT
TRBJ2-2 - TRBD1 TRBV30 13 CAWSGQGAGELFF TGTGCCTGGAGTGGACAGGGGGCCGGGGAGCTGTTTTTT
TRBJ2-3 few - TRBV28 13 CATLGQFSDTQYF TGTGCCACCCTAGGGCAGTTTTCAGATACGCAGTATTTT
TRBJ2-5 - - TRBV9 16 CASSVGRQPLGETQYF TGTGCCAGCAGCGTAGGACGACAACCTTTGGGGGAGACCCAGTACTTC
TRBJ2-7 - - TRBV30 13 CACSASGTYEQYF TGTGCCTGTTCCGCCTCTGGGACCTACGAGCAGTACTTC
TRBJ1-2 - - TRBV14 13 CASSPNRFYGYTF TGTGCCAGCAGCCCGAATAGATTCTATGGCTACACCTTC
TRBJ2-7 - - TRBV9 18 CASSVDDLRDVSSYEQYF TGTGCCAGCAGCGTAGATGATCTCCGGGACGTATCCTCCTACGAGCAGTACTTC
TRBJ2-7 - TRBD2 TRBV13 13 CASSPPGGYEQYF TGTGCCAGCAGCCCCCCGGGGGGTTACGAGCAGTACTTC
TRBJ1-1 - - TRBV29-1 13 CSVEVATWAEAFF TGCAGCGTTGAAGTTGCCACCTGGGCTGAAGCTTTCTTT
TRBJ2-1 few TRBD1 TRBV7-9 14 CASSLGQGNNEQFF TGTGCCAGCAGCTTGGGACAGGGAAACAATGAGCAGTTCTTC
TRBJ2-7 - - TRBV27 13 CASSLKWPYEQYF TGTGCCAGCAGTTTAAAGTGGCCCTACGAGCAGTACTTC
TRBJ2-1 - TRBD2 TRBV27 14 CASRRSGGYNEQFF TGTGCCAGCCGCCGTAGCGGGGGTTACAATGAGCAGTTCTTC
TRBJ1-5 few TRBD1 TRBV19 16 CASSNWGQGAGQPQHF TGTGCCAGTAGTAACTGGGGACAGGGGGCTGGACAGCCCCAGCATTTT
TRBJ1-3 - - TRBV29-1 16 CSALWDGRSSGNTIYF TGCAGCGCGCTATGGGACGGCAGAAGCTCTGGAAACACCATATATTTT
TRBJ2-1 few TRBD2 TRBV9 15 CASSVGTRGDNEQFF TGTGCCAGCAGCGTCGGGACTAGGGGGGACAATGAGCAGTTCTTC
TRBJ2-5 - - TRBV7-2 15 CASSLGGGAGETQYF TGTGCCAGCAGCTTAGGAGGGGGGGCCGGAGAGACCCAGTACTTC
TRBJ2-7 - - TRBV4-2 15 CASSQDRKGTYEQYF TGTGCCAGCAGCCAAGACAGGAAAGGGACCTACGAGCAGTACTTC
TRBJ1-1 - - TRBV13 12 CASSFEGDEAFF TGTGCCAGCAGCTTCGAAGGGGACGAAGCTTTCTTT
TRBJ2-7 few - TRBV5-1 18 CASSPQGAETSGTYEQYF TGCGCCAGCAGCCCACAGGGGGCAGAGACTAGCGGCACCTACGAGCAGTACTTC
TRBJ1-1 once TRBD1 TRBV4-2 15 CASSQKDRDGVEAFF TGTGCCAGCAGCCAGAAGGACAGGGACGGGGTTGAAGCTTTCTTT
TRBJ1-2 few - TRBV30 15 CAWGSGTMANYGYTF TGTGCCTGGGGGTCCGGGACGATGGCTAACTATGGCTACACCTTC
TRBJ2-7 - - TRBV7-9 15 CASSFIPGSSYEQYF TGTGCCAGCAGCTTTATTCCGGGATCCTCTTACGAGCAGTACTTC
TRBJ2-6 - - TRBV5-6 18 CASSSIALRDSGANVLTF TGTGCCAGCAGCTCGATAGCCCTCAGGGACTCGGGGGCCAACGTCCTGACTTTC
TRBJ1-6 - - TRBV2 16 CASNLEGSSYNSPLHF TGTGCCAGCAATTTGGAGGGGAGCTCCTATAATTCACCCCTCCACTTT
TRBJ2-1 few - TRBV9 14 CASSVDSSYNEQFF TGTGCCAGCAGCGTAGACAGCTCCTACAATGAGCAGTTCTTC
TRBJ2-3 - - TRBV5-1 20 CASSLAASFGRRASTDTQYF TGCGCCAGCAGCTTGGCCGCGTCGTTCGGTCGGCGGGCTAGCACAGATACGCAGTATTTT
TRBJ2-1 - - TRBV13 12 CASSPGDNEQFF TGTGCCAGCAGCCCCGGGGACAATGAGCAGTTCTTC
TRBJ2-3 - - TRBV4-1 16 CASSPSQSGPGDTQYF TGCGCCAGCAGCCCGTCTCAGAGCGGGCCGGGAGATACGCAGTATTTT
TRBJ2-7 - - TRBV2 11 CASAGNYEQYF TGTGCCAGCGCAGGGAACTACGAGCAGTACTTC
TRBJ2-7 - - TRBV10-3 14 CAISEPEGGYEQYF TGTGCCATCAGTGAGCCGGAGGGGGGCTACGAGCAGTACTTC
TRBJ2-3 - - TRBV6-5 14 CASSSISRLDTQYF TGTGCCAGCAGTTCTATAAGTCGGTTAGATACGCAGTATTTT
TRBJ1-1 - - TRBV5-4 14 CASSLGWRDTEAFF TGTGCCAGCAGCTTGGGGTGGCGGGACACTGAAGCTTTCTTT
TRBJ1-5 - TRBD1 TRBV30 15 CAWSVRRGVGQPQHF TGTGCCTGGAGTGTACGCAGGGGGGTCGGTCAGCCCCAGCATTTT
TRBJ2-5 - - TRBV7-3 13 CASSLGGKETQYF TGTGCCAGCAGCTTAGGCGGGAAAGAGACCCAGTACTTC
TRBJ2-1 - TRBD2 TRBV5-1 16 CASSSREAGAYNEQFF TGCGCCAGCAGCTCCAGAGAGGCGGGGGCCTACAATGAGCAGTTCTTC
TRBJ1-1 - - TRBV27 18 CASSLRVSGGQGYTEAFF TGTGCCAGCAGTTTACGAGTATCGGGTGGGCAGGGGTACACTGAAGCTTTCTTT
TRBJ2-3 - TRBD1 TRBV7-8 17 CASSLERTGLEEDTQYF TGTGCCAGCAGCTTAGAGAGGACAGGGCTGGAGGAAGATACGCAGTATTTT
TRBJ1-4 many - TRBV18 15 CASSPPGFLGEKLFF TGTGCCAGCTCACCACCGGGATTTTTGGGTGAAAAACTGTTTTTT
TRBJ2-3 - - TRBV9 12 CASSIRGDTQYF TGTGCCAGCAGCATAAGGGGAGATACGCAGTATTTT
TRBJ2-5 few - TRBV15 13 CATSGQYEETQYF TGTGCCACCAGCGGCCAATACGAAGAGACCCAGTACTTC
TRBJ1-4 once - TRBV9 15 CASSVGRIPNEKLFF TGTGCCAGCAGCGTAGGAAGGATTCCGAATGAAAAACTGTTTTTT
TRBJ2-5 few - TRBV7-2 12 CASRPKGGTQYF TGTGCCAGCAGACCAAAGGGGGGGACCCAGTACTTC
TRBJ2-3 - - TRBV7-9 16 CASSFSEGVSTDTQYF TGTGCCAGCAGCTTTTCCGAGGGGGTTAGCACAGATACGCAGTATTTT
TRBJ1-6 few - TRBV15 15 CATSRDRDSNSPLHF TGTGCCACCAGCAGAGATCGCGACAGCAATTCACCCCTCCACTTT
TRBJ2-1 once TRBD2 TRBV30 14 CAWIGLASHNEQFF TGTGCCTGGATAGGACTAGCGTCCCACAATGAGCAGTTCTTC
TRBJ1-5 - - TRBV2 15 CASSEGRASNQPQHF TGTGCCAGCAGTGAGGGTAGGGCGAGCAATCAGCCCCAGCATTTT
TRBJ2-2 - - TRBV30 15 CAWTAFRGSAGELFF TGTGCCTGGACTGCGTTCAGGGGTTCAGCGGGGGAGCTGTTTTTT
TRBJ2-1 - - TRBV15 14 CATSGGFSGNEQFF TGTGCCACCAGCGGGGGGTTCTCTGGGAATGAGCAGTTCTTC
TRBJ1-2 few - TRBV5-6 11 CASSSGLGYTF TGTGCCAGCAGCTCAGGGCTTGGCTACACCTTC
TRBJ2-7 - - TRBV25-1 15 CASSEAVGISYEQYF TGTGCCAGCAGTGAGGCAGTGGGGATCTCCTACGAGCAGTACTTC
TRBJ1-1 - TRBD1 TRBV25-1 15 CASSPIQGADTEAFF TGTGCCAGCAGTCCTATACAGGGGGCGGACACTGAAGCTTTCTTT
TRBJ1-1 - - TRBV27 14 CASSLAGANTEAFF TGTGCCAGCAGTTTGGCAGGGGCGAACACTGAAGCTTTCTTT
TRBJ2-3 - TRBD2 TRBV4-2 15 CASSQASGGADTQYF TGTGCCAGCAGCCAAGCTAGCGGGGGGGCAGATACGCAGTATTTT
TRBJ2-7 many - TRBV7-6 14 CASSLQAVWDEQYF TGTGCCAGCAGCTTACAAGCGGTATGGGACGAGCAGTACTTC